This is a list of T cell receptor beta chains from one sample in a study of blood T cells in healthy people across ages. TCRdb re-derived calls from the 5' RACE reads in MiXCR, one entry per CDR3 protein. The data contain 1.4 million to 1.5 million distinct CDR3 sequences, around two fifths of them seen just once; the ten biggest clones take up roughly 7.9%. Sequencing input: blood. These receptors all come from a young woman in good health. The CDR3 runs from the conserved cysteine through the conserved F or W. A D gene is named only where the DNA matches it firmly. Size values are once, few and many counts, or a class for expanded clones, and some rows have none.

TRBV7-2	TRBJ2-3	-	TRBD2	TGTGCCAGCAGCTTAGTGGAACTAGCGGGGATCACAGATACGCAGTATTTT	CASSLVELAGITDTQYF
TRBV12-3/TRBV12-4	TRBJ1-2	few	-	TGTGCCAGCGTGCGGGGAGCTAACTATGGCTACACCTTC	CASVRGANYGYTF
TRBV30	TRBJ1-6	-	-	TGTGCCTGGAGAGTGGGGAGTAATTCACCCCTCCACTTT	CAWRVGSNSPLHF
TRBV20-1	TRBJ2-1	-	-	TGCAGTGCTCCTCCCCGGGACCGCTCCTACAATGAGCAGTTCTTC	CSAPPRDRSYNEQFF
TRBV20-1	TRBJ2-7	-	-	TGCAGTGCCCCCTTGGGAGGTGGGTACGAGCAGTACTTC	CSAPLGGGYEQYF
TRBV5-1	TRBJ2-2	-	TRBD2	TGCGCCAGCAGCAGCGGGAGGGATACCGGGGAGCTGTTTTTT	CASSSGRDTGELFF
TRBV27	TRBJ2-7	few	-	TGTGCCAGCAGTGGAGGGGGAGGGGTCACCTCCTACGAGCAGTACTTC	CASSGGGGVTSYEQYF
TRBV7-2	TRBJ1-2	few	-	TGTGCCAGCAGCTTAGCGGTAGGGGTTAACTATGGCTACACCTTC	CASSLAVGVNYGYTF
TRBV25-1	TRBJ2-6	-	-	TGTGCCAGCAGTGAGTTGGGGGCCGGTAGCTCTGGGGCCAACGTCCTGACTTTC	CASSELGAGSSGANVLTF
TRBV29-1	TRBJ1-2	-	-	TGCAGCGTTGAAGGTCACCGGGACATCTATGGCTACACCTTC	CSVEGHRDIYGYTF